This T cell receptor beta chain is drawn from a study of T cell responses to AZD1222 COVID-19 vaccine. This CDR3 spans 13 amino acids. The germline gives CDR1 SGHAT, CDR2 FQNNGV. Trimming took off 4 bases at V and 0 bases at J, with 6 bases between the two ends. The protocol was immunoSEQ multiplex PCR, while the TCRdb copy is restricted to in-frame clones and leaves out a portion. The data show over 120,000 clones, with approximately 90% seen just once and about 3.7% held by the top ten. Study conclusions and caveats: White British ancestry dominated among donors, who included more females, and clonal diversity was possibly underestimated. Baseline seropositivity characterized only a handful of AZD1222 recipients. Vaccine-related CD4 TCRs covered spike, predominating at 160-218 and 743-854.

As for this clone: Antigen unknown.

The J gene is TRBJ1-1, the V gene TRBV11-2, with TRBD1 as a possible D gene (5 bases). This specimen was peripheral blood, taken on day 0 of AZD1222 vaccination. This TCR was recovered from an adult in good health. CDR3 coding DNA: TGTGCCAGCAGCTGGGGGGTGAACACTGAAGCTTTCTTT. Translating it yields CASSWGVNTEAFF.